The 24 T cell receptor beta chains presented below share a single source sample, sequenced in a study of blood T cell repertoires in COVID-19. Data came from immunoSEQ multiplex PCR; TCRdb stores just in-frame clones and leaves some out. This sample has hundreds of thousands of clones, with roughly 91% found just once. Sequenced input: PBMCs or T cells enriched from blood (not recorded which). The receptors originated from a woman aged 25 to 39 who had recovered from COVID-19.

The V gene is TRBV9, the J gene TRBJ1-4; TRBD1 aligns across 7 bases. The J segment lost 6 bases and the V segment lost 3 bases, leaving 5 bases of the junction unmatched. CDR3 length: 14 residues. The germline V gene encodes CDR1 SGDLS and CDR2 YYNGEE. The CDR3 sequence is CASSAGTAHEKLFF. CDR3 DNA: TGTGCCAGCAGCGCCGGGACAGCTCATGAAAAACTGTTTTTT.

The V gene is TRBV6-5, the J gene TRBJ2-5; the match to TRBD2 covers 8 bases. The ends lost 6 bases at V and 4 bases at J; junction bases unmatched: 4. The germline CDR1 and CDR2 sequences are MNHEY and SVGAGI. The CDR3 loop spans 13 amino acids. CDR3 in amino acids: CASRLAVRETQYF. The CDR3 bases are TGTGCCAGCAGACTAGCGGTACGAGAGACCCAGTACTTC.

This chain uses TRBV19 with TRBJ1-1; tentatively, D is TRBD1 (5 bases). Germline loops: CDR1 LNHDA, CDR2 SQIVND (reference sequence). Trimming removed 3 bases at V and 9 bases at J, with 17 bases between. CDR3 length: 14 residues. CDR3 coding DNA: TGTGCCAGTAGTATGAGAGACGGGGGGAGGAAAGCTTTCTTT. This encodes CASSMRDGGRKAFF.

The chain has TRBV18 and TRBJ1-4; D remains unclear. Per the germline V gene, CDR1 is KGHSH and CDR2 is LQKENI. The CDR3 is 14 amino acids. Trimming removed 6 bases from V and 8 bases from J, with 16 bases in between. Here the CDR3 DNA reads TGTGCCAGCTCGGGCGGAATTGGAGGAGAAAAACTGTTTTTT. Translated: CASSGGIGGEKLFF.

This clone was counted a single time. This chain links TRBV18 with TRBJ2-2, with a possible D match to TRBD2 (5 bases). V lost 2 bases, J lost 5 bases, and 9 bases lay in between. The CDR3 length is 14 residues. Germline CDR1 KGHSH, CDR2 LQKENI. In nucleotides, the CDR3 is TGTGCCAGCTCACCAGTAGCGCGAACCGGGGAGCTGTTTTTT. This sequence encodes CASSPVARTGELFF.

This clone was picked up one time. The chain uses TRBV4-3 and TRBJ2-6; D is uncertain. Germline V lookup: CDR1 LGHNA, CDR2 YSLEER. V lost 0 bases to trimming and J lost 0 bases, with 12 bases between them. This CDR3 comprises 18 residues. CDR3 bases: TGCGCCAGCAGCCAAGACTTAGTACTACACTCTGGGGCCAACGTCCTGACTTTC. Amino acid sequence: CASSQDLVLHSGANVLTF.

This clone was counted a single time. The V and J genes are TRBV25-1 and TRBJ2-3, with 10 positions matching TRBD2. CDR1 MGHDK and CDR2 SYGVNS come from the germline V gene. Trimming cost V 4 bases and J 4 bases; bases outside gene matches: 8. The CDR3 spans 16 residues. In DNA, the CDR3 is TGTGCCAGCAGTGCTCGGCTAGCGGGAGACGCAGATACGCAGTATTTT. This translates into CASSARLAGDADTQYF.

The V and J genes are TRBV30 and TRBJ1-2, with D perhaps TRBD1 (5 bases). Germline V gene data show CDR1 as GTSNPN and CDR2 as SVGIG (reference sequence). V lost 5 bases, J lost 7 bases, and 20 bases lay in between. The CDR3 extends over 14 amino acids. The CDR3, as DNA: TGTGCCTGGGGGGGTGTCCCTAACTATTTTGGCTACACCTTC. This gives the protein CAWGGVPNYFGYTF.

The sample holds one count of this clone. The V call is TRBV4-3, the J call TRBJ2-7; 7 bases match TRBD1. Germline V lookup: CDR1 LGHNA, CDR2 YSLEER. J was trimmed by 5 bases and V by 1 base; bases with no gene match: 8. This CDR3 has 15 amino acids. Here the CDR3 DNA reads TGCGCCAGCAGCCAAGGACAGGGTCATACCAACGAGCAGTACTTC. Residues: CASSQGQGHTNEQYF.

CDR3 protein: CASSLLAGPSYEQYF. The CDR3 DNA is TGTGCCAGCAGTCTACTAGCGGGACCCTCCTACGAGCAGTACTTC. The rearrangement uses TRBV7-2 and TRBJ2-7; 10 nucleotides align to TRBD2. Germline CDR1 SGHTA, CDR2 FQGNSA. Unmatched junction bases numbered 5, after V lost 6 bases and J lost 0 bases. CDR3 size: 15 residues.

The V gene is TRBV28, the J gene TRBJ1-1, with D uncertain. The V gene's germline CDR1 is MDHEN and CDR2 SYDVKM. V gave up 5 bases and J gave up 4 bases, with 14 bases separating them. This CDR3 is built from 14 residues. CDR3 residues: CASSHFNEGTEAFF. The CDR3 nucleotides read TGTGCCAGCAGTCACTTCAACGAGGGCACTGAAGCTTTCTTT. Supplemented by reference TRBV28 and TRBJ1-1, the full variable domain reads DVKVTQSSRYLVKRTGEKVFLECVQDMDHENMFWYRQDPGLGLRLIYFSYDVKMKEKGDIPEGYSVSREKKERFSLILESASTNQTSMYLCASSHFNEGTEAFFGQGTRLTVV.

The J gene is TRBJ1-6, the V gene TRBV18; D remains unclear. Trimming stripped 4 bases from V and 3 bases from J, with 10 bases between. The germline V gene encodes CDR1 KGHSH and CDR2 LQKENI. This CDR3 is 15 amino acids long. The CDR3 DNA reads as TGTGCCAGCTCACTTCGGGGAAACTATAATTCACCCCTCCACTTT. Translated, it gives CASSLRGNYNSPLHF.

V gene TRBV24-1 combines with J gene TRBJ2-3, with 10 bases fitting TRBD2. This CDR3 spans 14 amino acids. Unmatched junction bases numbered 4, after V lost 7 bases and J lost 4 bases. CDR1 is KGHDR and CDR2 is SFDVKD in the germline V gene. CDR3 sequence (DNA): TGTGCCACCAGAGAAGCGGGGGGGTCAGATACGCAGTATTTT. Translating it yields CATREAGGSDTQYF.

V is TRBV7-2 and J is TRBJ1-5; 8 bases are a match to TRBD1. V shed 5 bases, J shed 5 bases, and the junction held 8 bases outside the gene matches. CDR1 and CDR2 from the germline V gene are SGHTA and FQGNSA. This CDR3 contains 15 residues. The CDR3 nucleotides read TGTGCCAGCAGCACCGGACAGGGTCGCCATCAGCCCCAGCATTTT. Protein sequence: CASSTGQGRHQPQHF.

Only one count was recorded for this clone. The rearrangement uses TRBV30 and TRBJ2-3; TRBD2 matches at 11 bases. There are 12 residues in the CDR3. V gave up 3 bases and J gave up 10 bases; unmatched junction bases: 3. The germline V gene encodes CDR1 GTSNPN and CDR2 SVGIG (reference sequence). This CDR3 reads CAWRTSGIAQYF. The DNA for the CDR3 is TGTGCCTGGAGGACTAGCGGGATCGCGCAGTATTTT.

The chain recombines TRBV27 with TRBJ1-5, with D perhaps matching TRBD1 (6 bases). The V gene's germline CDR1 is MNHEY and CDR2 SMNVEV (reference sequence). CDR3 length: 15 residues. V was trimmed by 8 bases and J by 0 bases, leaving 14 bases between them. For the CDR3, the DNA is TGTGCCAGCGGCCGGGGACACAATAGCAATCAGCCCCAGCATTTT. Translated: CASGRGHNSNQPQHF.

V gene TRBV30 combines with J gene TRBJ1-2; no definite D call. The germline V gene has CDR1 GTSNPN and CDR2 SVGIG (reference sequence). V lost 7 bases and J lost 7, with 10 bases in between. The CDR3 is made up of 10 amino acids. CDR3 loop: CAFRSTGYTF. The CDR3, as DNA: TGTGCCTTCAGGTCTACTGGCTACACCTTC.

The CDR3 is CASSLVTTGYEQYF. The CDR3 nucleotides are TGTGCCAGCAGCTTAGTTACTACAGGATACGAGCAGTACTTC. The V and J genes are TRBV7-9 and TRBJ2-7, with D perhaps matching TRBD1 (5 bases). CDR3 length equals 14 residues. Trimming removed 1 base at V and 4 bases at J, with 11 bases between. Germline CDR1 is SEHNR and CDR2 is FQNEAQ (reference sequence).

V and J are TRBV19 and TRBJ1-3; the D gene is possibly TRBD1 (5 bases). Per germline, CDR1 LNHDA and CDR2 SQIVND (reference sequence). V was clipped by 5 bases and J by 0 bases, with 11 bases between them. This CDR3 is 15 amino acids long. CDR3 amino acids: CASSSDTSSGNTIYF. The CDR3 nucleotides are TGTGCCAGTAGTTCGGACACAAGCTCTGGAAACACCATATATTTT.

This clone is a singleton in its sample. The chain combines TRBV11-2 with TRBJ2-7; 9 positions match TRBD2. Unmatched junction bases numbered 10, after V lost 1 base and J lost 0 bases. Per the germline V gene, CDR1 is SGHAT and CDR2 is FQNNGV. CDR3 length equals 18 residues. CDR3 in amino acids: CASSLGYRLAGTSYEQYF. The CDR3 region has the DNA TGTGCCAGCAGCTTAGGCTACCGCCTAGCGGGGACCTCCTACGAGCAGTACTTC.

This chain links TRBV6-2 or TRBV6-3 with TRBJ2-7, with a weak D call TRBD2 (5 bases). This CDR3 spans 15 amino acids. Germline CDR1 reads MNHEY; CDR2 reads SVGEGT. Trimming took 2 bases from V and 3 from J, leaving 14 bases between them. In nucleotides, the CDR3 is TGTGCCAGCAGTTACAAGAGGATCGGGAACTACGAGCAGTACTTC. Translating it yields CASSYKRIGNYEQYF.

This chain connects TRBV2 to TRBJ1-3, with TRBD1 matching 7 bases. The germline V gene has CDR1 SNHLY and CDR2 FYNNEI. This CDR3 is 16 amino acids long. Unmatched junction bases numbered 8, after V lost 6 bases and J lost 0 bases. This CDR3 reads CASSQGEQVSGNTIYF. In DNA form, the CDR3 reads TGTGCCAGCAGCCAGGGGGAGCAAGTCTCTGGAAACACCATATATTTT.

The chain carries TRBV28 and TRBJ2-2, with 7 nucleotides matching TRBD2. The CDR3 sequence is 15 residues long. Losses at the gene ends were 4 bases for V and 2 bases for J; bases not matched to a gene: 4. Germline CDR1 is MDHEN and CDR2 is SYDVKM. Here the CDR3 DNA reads TGTGCCAGCAGTTCGGGAGGTATTAACACCGGGGAGCTGTTTTTT. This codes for CASSSGGINTGELFF. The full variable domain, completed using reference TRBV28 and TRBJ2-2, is DVKVTQSSRYLVKRTGEKVFLECVQDMDHENMFWYRQDPGLGLRLIYFSYDVKMKEKGDIPEGYSVSREKKERFSLILESASTNQTSMYLCASSSGGINTGELFFGEGSRLTVL.

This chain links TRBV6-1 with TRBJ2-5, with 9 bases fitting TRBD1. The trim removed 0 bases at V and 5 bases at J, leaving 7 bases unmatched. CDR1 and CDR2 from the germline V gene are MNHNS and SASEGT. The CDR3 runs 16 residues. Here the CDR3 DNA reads TGTGCCAGCAGTGAAGCGCTCGGACAGGGGACGGAGACCCAGTACTTC. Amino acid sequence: CASSEALGQGTETQYF.